A single T cell receptor beta chain is shown here with its context. It lacks a known antigen. This sample is part of a study of CXCR3-negative and CXCR3-positive naive CD8 T cells (dated by TCRdb to the late 2010s). Background on the whole study: Roughly 130 million TRB reads were obtained in total, roughly 1.5 +/- 0.3 million reads per library. The diversity and physicochemical repertoire analyses included more than nine donors pooled from two independent experiments. For the TRBV-TRBJ cluster analysis, the naive subsets came from 5 donors, while the memory cells came from 3 donors. What the authors observed across the whole study: Because surface CD5, which is linked to self-reactivity in mice, was comparable between the naive subsets, TCR interaction strength was also inferred from the physicochemical properties of TRB CDR3s. TRB CDR3s from CXCR3-positive naive cells showed higher hydrophobicity (lower Kidera factor 4), lower energy, and higher strength and volume indices than CXCR3-negative naive cells. TRBV-TRBJ usage was similar between naive CXCR3-negative and CXCR3-positive cells from the same donor, while memory cells showed distinct patterns. Freshly isolated PBMCs were used for most assays because CXCR3 expression partially decreased after cryopreservation. Both naive subsets had comparably high repertoire diversity, while memory CD8+ T cells had much lower repertoire diversity.

Sequencing relied on a NextSeq 550. The Human TCR Profiling Kit (MiLaboratory) was used to prepare UMI-labeled 5' RACE TRB cDNA libraries. The full amount of extracted RNA was used for cDNA synthesis, and the full amount of resulting cDNA was used for PCR amplification. Libraries were prepared in parallel with an identical number of PCR cycles. Per the original workflow: With a minimum of two reads required per UMI, MIGEC and MiXCR pulled out about 50,000 +/- 10,000 unique UMI-labeled TRB cDNA molecules from each library. On average, each library contained roughly 40,000 +/- 10,000 functional in-frame TRB CDR3 nucleotide clonotypes without stop codons. After downsampling to 5000 UMI-labeled TRB molecules per sample, diversity metrics such as normalized Shannon-Wiener and Chao1 were calculated in VDJtools. Clonotype-size-weighted physicochemical properties of the central five CDR3 residues (interaction energy, strength, volume and Kidera factor 4) were computed in VDJtools. TCRdb reprocessed the sequencing reads and holds a single record per CDR3 protein sequence, with no DNA. What appears here as the V and J calls and clone size reflects TCRdb's work, not the paper's. The sample table records some 130,000 distinct CDR3 sequences. The leading ten clones occupy approximately 0.51% of the sample.

For every CD8+ T cell subset, 300,000 cells were flow-sorted straight into RLT lysis buffer, and each subset was sorted in triplicate. To keep memory contaminants out, a stringent definition of naive CD8+ T cells was applied: CD45RO-CCR7+CD27+CD95-. Peripheral blood mononuclear cells were isolated from buffy coats by standard density gradient centrifugation. Naive CXCR3-negative and CXCR3-positive CD8+ T cells were flow-sorted using a FACSAria III. Total RNA was extracted from sorted cells using an RNeasy Mini Kit. The germline V gene encodes CDR1 SGHVS and CDR2 FNYEAQ. From the cysteine up to the phenylalanine, the CDR3 has a length of 18 residues. No DNA sequence was recorded.

The sequencing input was naive CXCR3- CD8+ T cells from blood. Read against the paper, the sample's cell subset or site label means: CD45RO-CCR7+CD27+CD95- naive CD8+ T cells lacking CXCR3 (TNR3-). This receptor chain uses TRBV7-6 and TRBJ2-7; TCRdb's D call of TRBD1 is untestable without DNA. The TCR originated in a human donor in good health. Some clones in this sample may be carry-over from other donors' samples. CDR3 sequence: CASSLLSPGQWGSYEQYF.